This paragraph reports one T cell receptor beta chain. The antigen is unknown. Compared with germline, one end of the junction differs, possibly owing to a read error. This entry is derived from a study of post-analysis software for immune sequencing data. Study at large: The courses of disease that were included comprised relapsing-remitting, secondary progressive and progressive-relapsing multiple sclerosis. The study's findings and limits: Roughly 5 TRBV segments occurring more often in patients than controls included TRBV5-6, TRBV5-1 and TRBV20-1. Under the F measure, samples that were prepared in one batch clustered strongly together.

This CDR3 is built from 14 residues. CDR1 is PRHDT and CDR2 is FYEKMQ in the germline V gene (reference sequence). Unique molecular identifiers tagged the TCR beta cDNA libraries. A single record per CDR3 protein comes from TCRdb applying MiXCR to the PCR reads. The table has about 560,000 distinct CDR3 sequences, 44% seen once; the top ten hold around 1.7%. The sequencing input was blood. The clonotype was recovered from a girl aged 10 to 17 with multiple sclerosis. The V gene is TRBV13, the J gene TRBJ2-4; 7 nucleotides agree with TRBD2. CDR3 in DNA: TGTACCAGCAGGGAGGGGAGGGCCTTGAACATTCAGTACTTC. This gives the protein CTSREGRALNIQYF.